Here is one T cell receptor beta chain with its context. It was with 60 Vbeta and 13 Jbeta primers that the PCR ran. Method: immunoSEQ multiplex PCR; TCRdb's copy keeps in-frame clones and lacks some. This table has some 150,000 clones, roughly 85% appearing once. The CDR3 is made up of 13 amino acids. Germline V gene data show CDR1 as SGHRS and CDR2 as YFSETQ. The ends were cut back, 8 bases at V and 2 bases at J, with 14 bases in the middle. This sample stems from a study of cytomegalovirus exposure and HLA in healthy donors. The chain uses TRBV5-1 and TRBJ2-7; a weak D match, TRBD1 (6 bases). This TCR was sampled from a woman younger than 30 in good health and CMV-seronegative. Material: PBMCs. The CDR3 sequence: CASRDTNTYEQYF. The CDR3 DNA sequence: TGCGCCAGTCGGGACACCAACACCTACGAGCAGTACTTC.